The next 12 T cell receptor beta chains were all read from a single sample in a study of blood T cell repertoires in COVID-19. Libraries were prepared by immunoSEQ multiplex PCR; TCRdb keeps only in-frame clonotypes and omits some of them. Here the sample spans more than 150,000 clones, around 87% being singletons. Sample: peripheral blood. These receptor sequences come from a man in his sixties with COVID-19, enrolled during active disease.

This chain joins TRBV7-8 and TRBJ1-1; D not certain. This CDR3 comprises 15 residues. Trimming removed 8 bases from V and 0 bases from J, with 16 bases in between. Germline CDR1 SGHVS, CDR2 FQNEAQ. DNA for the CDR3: TGTGCCAGCGGTGTCGGGTTTTCCATGAACACTGAAGCTTTCTTT. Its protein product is CASGVGFSMNTEAFF.

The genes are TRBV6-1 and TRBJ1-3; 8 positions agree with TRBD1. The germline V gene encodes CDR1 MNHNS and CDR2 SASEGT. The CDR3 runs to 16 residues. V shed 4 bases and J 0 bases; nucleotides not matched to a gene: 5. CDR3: CASSGDRRFSGNTIYF. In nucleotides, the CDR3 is TGTGCCAGCAGTGGGGACAGGCGATTCTCTGGAAACACCATATATTTT.

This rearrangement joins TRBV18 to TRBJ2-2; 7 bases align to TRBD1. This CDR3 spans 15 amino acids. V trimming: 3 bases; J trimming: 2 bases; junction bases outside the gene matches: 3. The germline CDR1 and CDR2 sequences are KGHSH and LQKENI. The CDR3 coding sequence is TGTGCCAGCTCACCGGACAGGCCCAACACCGGGGAGCTGTTTTTT. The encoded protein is CASSPDRPNTGELFF.

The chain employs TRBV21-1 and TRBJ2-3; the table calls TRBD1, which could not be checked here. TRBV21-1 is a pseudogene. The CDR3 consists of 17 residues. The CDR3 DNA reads TGTGCCAGCAGCAAAGCGCTCGAGGAACCAGGGGTAGATACGCAGTATTTT. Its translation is CASSKALEEPGVDTQYF.

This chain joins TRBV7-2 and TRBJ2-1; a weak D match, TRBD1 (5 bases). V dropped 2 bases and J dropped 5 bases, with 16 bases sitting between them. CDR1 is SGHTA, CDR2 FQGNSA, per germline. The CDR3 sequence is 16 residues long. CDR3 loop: CASSLRGDVQNNEQFF. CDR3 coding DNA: TGTGCCAGCAGCTTAAGGGGCGACGTGCAAAACAATGAGCAGTTCTTC.

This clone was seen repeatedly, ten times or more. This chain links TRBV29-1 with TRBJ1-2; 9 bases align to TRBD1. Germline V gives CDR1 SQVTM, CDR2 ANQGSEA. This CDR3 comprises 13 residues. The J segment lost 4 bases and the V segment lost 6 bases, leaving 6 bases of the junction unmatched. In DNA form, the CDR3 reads TGCAGCGTAGGAACGGGACAGGGCTATGGCTACACCTTC. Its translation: CSVGTGQGYGYTF.

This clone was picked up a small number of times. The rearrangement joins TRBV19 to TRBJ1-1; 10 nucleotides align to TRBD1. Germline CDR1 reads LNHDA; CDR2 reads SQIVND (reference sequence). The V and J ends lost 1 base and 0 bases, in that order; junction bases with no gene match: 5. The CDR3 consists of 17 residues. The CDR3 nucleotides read TGTGCCAGTAGTATAGGAGACAGGGGGCGCATGAACACTGAAGCTTTCTTT. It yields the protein CASSIGDRGRMNTEAFF. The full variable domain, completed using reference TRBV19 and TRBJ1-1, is DGGITQSPKYLFRKEGQNVTLSCEQNLNHDAMYWYRQDPGQGLRLIYYSQIVNDFQKGDIAEGYSVSREKKESFPLTVTSAQKNPTAFYLCASSIGDRGRMNTEAFFGQGTRLTVV.

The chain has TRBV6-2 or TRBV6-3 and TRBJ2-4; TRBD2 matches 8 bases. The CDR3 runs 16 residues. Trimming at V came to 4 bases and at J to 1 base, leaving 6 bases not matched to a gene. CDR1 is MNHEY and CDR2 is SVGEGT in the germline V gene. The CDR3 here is CASSSGGVVAKNIQYF. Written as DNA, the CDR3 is TGTGCCAGCAGTTCGGGGGGGGTCGTGGCCAAAAACATTCAGTACTTC.

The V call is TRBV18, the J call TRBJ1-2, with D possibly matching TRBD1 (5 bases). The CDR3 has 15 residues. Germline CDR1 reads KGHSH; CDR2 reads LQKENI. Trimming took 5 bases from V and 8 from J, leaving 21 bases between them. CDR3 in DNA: TGTGCCAGCTCATCTGGCACCGGGACTCAAATCGGCTACACCTTC. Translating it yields CASSSGTGTQIGYTF.

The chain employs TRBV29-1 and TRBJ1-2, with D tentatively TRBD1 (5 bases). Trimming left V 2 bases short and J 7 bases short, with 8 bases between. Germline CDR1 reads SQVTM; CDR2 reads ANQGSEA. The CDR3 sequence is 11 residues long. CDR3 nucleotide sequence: TGCAGCGTTGAACAGGGTGGTGGCTACACCTTC. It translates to CSVEQGGGYTF.

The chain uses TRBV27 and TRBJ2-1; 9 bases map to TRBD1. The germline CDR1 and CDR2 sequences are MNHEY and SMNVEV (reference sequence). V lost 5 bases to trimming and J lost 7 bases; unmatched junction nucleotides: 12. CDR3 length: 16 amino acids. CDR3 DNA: TGTGCCAGCAGTACCGCCGACAGGGGGAGTACGAATGAGCAGTTCTTC. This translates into CASSTADRGSTNEQFF.

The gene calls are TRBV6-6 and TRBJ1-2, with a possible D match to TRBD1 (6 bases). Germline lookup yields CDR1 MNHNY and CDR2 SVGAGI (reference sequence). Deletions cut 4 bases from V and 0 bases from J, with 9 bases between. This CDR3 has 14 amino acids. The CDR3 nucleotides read TGTGCCAGCAGTTTGGGGACAACTAACTATGGCTACACCTTC. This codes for CASSLGTTNYGYTF.